The clone carrying this T cell receptor (beta chain) was seen once. Per sample, at least 6 micrograms of total RNA were extracted. This specimen comes from a study of blood T cells in healthy people across ages. The J segment lost 6 bases and the V segment lost 0 bases, leaving 9 bases of the junction unmatched. The germline V gene encodes CDR1 LGHNA and CDR2 YNFKEQ. There are 17 residues in the CDR3. Then a second PCR, running roughly 7 to 12 cycles, was carried out with a sample-barcoded 5' primer and a J-beta primer mix. TCRdb fed the 5' RACE reads into MiXCR, producing one record per CDR3 protein. The repertoire holds 790,000 or so distinct CDR3 sequences, approximately 60% seen once, with around 24% in the top ten.

The sequence derives from a man aged 35-49 years in good health. Sequencing was done on a sample of blood. The V gene is TRBV4-2, the J gene TRBJ2-1; 9 positions match TRBD2. CDR3 sequence reads: CASSQDDGAGGFNEQFF. The CDR3 nucleotides read TGTGCCAGCAGCCAAGATGACGGAGCGGGGGGTTTCAATGAGCAGTTCTTC.